This section outlines one T cell receptor (beta chain) sequence together with its context. Trimming cost V 2 bases and J 8 bases, with 12 bases left between them. The CDR3 spans 14 residues. Germline CDR1 is MDHEN and CDR2 is SYDVKM. The record originates from a study of cytomegalovirus exposure and HLA in healthy donors. It was with 60 Vbeta and 13 Jbeta primers that the PCR ran. The repertoire was sequenced with immunoSEQ multiplex PCR; TCRdb's copy has only in-frame clones and lacks some. Across approximately 120,000 clones, the top ten clones capture 0.9% to 1.2% of the sample. The sequenced sample consisted of PBMCs. The chain employs TRBV28 and TRBJ1-4; unclear D gene. This clonotype was obtained from a man aged 18 to 29 in good health and CMV-seronegative. CDR3 nucleotide sequence: TGTGCCAGCAGTTTAACCGCTTTGAGGGAAAAACTGTTTTTT. Its protein product is CASSLTALREKLFF.